The 30 T cell receptor beta chains below come from one sample, sequenced in a study of somatic mutations in cytotoxic T cells in rheumatoid arthritis. Method: immunoSEQ multiplex PCR; TCRdb's copy keeps in-frame clones and lacks some. The sample has roughly 13,000 clones, 65% to 75% seen once. Material for sequencing was CD8+ T cells sorted from blood. Receptors were obtained from an adult with rheumatoid arthritis.

The CDR3 nucleotides read TGTGCCAGCAGCCTGGAGGCAGGGAGTTCACCCCTCCACTTT. Its protein product is CASSLEAGSSPLHF. The chain carries TRBV5-5 and TRBJ1-6, with a tentative D call TRBD1 (5 bases). Trimming stripped 4 bases from V and 9 bases from J, with 14 bases between. Germline values: CDR1 SGHKS, CDR2 YYEKEE (reference sequence). The CDR3 is made up of 14 amino acids.

This clone was found once. The rearrangement uses TRBV4-2 and TRBJ2-1; D uncertain. The length of the CDR3 is 11 residues. Germline loops: CDR1 LGHNA, CDR2 YNFKEQ. The V end was cut by 1 base, the J end by 6 bases, with 1 base between. The CDR3 DNA reads as TGTGCCAGCAGCCAAGTCAATGAGCAGTTCTTC. It codes for CASSQVNEQFF.

This chain links TRBV6-6 with TRBJ2-7; D unclear. V was pared by 6 bases and J by 4 bases, with 10 bases between. In germline, CDR1 is MNHNY, CDR2 SVGAGI (reference sequence). This CDR3 is built from 12 residues. CDR3 in DNA: TGTGCCAGCAGCGGACCGCTGTACGAGCAGTACTTC. This translates into CASSGPLYEQYF.

The chain joins TRBV7-9 to TRBJ2-5; the D is unclear. V was clipped by 5 bases and J by 5 bases, with 12 bases between them. Germline CDR1 and CDR2: SEHNR and FQNEAQ (reference sequence). The CDR3 has 13 residues. The DNA for the CDR3 is TGTGCCAGCAGCGCCCCGGGTTTTGAGACCCAGTACTTC. Its protein product is CASSAPGFETQYF.

This clone was counted a few times. Other DNA sequences in this sample translate to the same CDR3. The chain combines TRBV13 with TRBJ1-2; TRBD1 aligns across 9 bases. The CDR3 runs to 14 residues. Trimming cost V 0 bases and J 4 bases; bases outside gene matches: 0. The germline CDR1 and CDR2 sequences are PRHDT and FYEKMQ (reference sequence). CDR3 sequence (DNA): TGTGCCAGCAGCTTAGGGACAGGGGGCTATGGCTACACCTTC. Its translation: CASSLGTGGYGYTF.

V is TRBV19 and J is TRBJ2-4, with no clear D. There are 16 residues in the CDR3. V was pared by 0 bases and J by 2 bases, with 11 bases between. Germline V lookup: CDR1 LNHDA, CDR2 SQIVND (reference sequence). The chain's CDR3 is CASSIDPTTTKNIQYF. The CDR3 bases are TGTGCCAGTAGTATAGATCCAACTACGACCAAAAACATTCAGTACTTC.

The chain employs TRBV11-2 and TRBJ2-7; D remains ambiguous. This CDR3 spans 13 amino acids. Germline CDR1 SGHAT, CDR2 FQNNGV. The V gene lost 5 bases and the J gene lost 7 bases, with 15 bases spanning the gap. In DNA, the CDR3 is TGTGCCAGCAGCCCACTACGAGTAGAAGAGCAGTACTTC. It encodes CASSPLRVEEQYF.

The genes are TRBV7-6 and TRBJ2-2; D gene unclear. Germline CDR1 and CDR2: SGHVS and FNYEAQ. This CDR3 contains 14 residues. V shed 2 bases and J shed 4 bases, with 8 bases lying between them. CDR3 bases: TGTGCCAGCAGCTTAACTTCTGCCACCGGGGAGCTGTTTTTT. Its translation is CASSLTSATGELFF.

The chain uses TRBV29-1 and TRBJ2-3; the match to TRBD2 covers 9 bases. This CDR3 has 15 residues. Germline values: CDR1 SQVTM, CDR2 ANQGSEA. V dropped 8 bases and J dropped 2; count of bases not matched to a gene: 11. Written as DNA, the CDR3 is TGCAGCCTCCGGGGTAGCGGGGGCCTCACAGATACGCAGTATTTT. Amino acids: CSLRGSGGLTDTQYF.

The V gene is TRBV7-8, the J gene TRBJ2-5; 10 bases agree with TRBD1. The CDR3 loop spans 20 amino acids. CDR1 is SGHVS, CDR2 FQNEAQ, per germline. The trim removed 0 bases at V and 2 bases at J, leaving 15 bases unmatched. CDR3 in DNA: TGTGCCAGCAGCTTAGCCCGACAGGGGGCGCGAGCGTGGGCACAAGAGACCCAGTACTTC. This encodes CASSLARQGARAWAQETQYF.

The V gene is TRBV4-1, the J gene TRBJ2-7; D gene uncertain. The length of the CDR3 is 15 residues. Trimming took off 1 base at V and 2 bases at J, with 12 bases between the two ends. Germline assignment: CDR1 MGHRA and CDR2 YSYEKL. The CDR3 spells CASSQGLNPTYEQYF. DNA of the CDR3: TGCGCCAGCAGCCAAGGACTTAACCCCACCTACGAGCAGTACTTC.

CDR3 in DNA: TGTGCCACCAGCAGAGATTTTGGGCGGGCACCTAGTAGCGGGGCCCAAGAGACCCAGTACTTC. Its protein product is CATSRDFGRAPSSGAQETQYF. This sequence joins TRBV15 and TRBJ2-5; TRBD2 aligns across 8 bases. This CDR3 contains 21 residues. V lost 0 bases and J lost 1; bases outside the gene matches: 19. In germline, CDR1 is LNHNV, CDR2 YYDKDF (reference sequence). Supplemented by reference TRBV15 and TRBJ2-5, the full variable domain reads DAMVIQNPRYQVTQFGKPVTLSCSQTLNHNVMYWYQQKSSQAPKLLFHYYDKDFNNEADTPDNFQSRRPNTSFCFLDIRSPGLGDTAMYLCATSRDFGRAPSSGAQETQYFGPGTRLLVL.

This chain connects TRBV7-8 to TRBJ2-1; perhaps TRBD2 as D (5 bases). The CDR3 runs 12 residues. Germline values: CDR1 SGHVS, CDR2 FQNEAQ. Trimming took off 1 base at V and 10 bases at J, with 8 bases between the two ends. CDR3 residues: CASSLGGWEQFF. The CDR3 DNA reads as TGTGCCAGCAGCTTAGGCGGGTGGGAGCAGTTCTTC. Complete variable domain (other parts from reference TRBV7-8 and TRBJ2-1): GAGVSQSPRYKVAKRGQDVALRCDPISGHVSLFWYQQALGQGPEFLTYFQNEAQLDKSGLPSDRFFAERPEGSVSTLKIQRTQQEDSAVYLCASSLGGWEQFFGPGTRLTVL.

The chain has TRBV7-9 and TRBJ1-2, with a weak D call TRBD1 (6 bases). This CDR3 has 13 residues. V was cut by 1 base and J by 4 bases, with 7 bases left in between. Germline CDR1 and CDR2: SEHNR and FQNEAQ (reference sequence). The chain's CDR3 is CASSLVTGYGYTF. CDR3 sequence (DNA): TGTGCCAGCAGCTTAGTGACAGGCTATGGCTACACCTTC.

The V call is TRBV7-8, the J call TRBJ2-1; 9 nucleotides agree with TRBD2. Germline V lookup: CDR1 SGHVS, CDR2 FQNEAQ. V lost 1 base and J lost 3; bases outside the gene matches: 4. The CDR3 is made up of 16 amino acids. CDR3 sequence: CASSLGPSGDYNEQFF. CDR3 coding DNA: TGTGCCAGCAGCTTAGGCCCTAGCGGGGACTACAATGAGCAGTTCTTC.

This clone appeared a single time. V gene TRBV2 combines with J gene TRBJ1-5; no definite D call. Trimming removed 4 bases from V and 0 bases from J, with 13 bases in between. CDR1 SNHLY and CDR2 FYNNEI come from the germline V gene. CDR3 length: 16 amino acids. CDR3 sequence (DNA): TGTGCCAGCAGTGTAGGTAGCCGAAATAGCAATCAGCCCCAGCATTTT. Amino acids: CASSVGSRNSNQPQHF.

This clone was detected only a few times. The genes are TRBV9 and TRBJ2-7, with D perhaps matching TRBD2 (5 bases). Trimming pared 4 bases from V and 3 bases from J, leaving 5 bases between. CDR3 length: 11 residues. Germline-derived CDR1 and CDR2 are SGDLS and YYNGEE. CDR3: CASSRDYEQYF. The DNA of the CDR3 is TGTGCCAGCAGCCGGGACTACGAGCAGTACTTC.

The rearrangement uses TRBV6-6 and TRBJ2-2; the match to TRBD1 covers 7 bases. The CDR3 is 15 residues long. J was trimmed by 7 bases and V by 0 bases; bases with no gene match: 5. Germline CDR1 is MNHNY and CDR2 is SVGAGI (reference sequence). The CDR3 loop is CASSYSTQGDGELFF. The CDR3 DNA reads as TGTGCCAGCAGTTACTCGACGCAGGGGGACGGGGAGCTGTTTTTT.

This sequence joins TRBV11-1 and TRBJ2-2; D uncertain. Germline V gene data show CDR1 as SGHAT and CDR2 as FQDESV (reference sequence). This CDR3 contains 14 residues. Trimming shortened V by 3 bases and J by 1 base, and 6 bases separated the two germline ends. The CDR3 sequence is CASSFLGNTGELFF. DNA for the CDR3: TGTGCCAGCAGCTTTCTAGGGAACACCGGGGAGCTGTTTTTT.

The rearrangement uses TRBV6-5 and TRBJ1-6; no clear D gene. V lost 0 bases and J 6 bases, leaving 6 bases between the germline ends. This CDR3 comprises 14 residues. Germline-derived CDR1 and CDR2 are MNHEY and SVGAGI. The CDR3 sequence is CASSYSVSNSPLHF. Written as DNA, the CDR3 is TGTGCCAGCAGTTACTCCGTCAGTAATTCACCCCTCCACTTT.

By proportion, this clone is medium-sized. V and J are TRBV9 and TRBJ2-7, with D possibly TRBD2 on 5 matching bases. CDR1 and CDR2 (germline): SGDLS, YYNGEE. The V and J ends lost 4 bases and 2 bases respectively, with 19 bases between them. This CDR3 spans 16 amino acids. The CDR3 nucleotides are TGTGCCAGCAGCCCCTCCCCAAAAGCGGTGCCCTACGAGCAGTACTTC. Amino acids: CASSPSPKAVPYEQYF.

The chain has TRBV9 and TRBJ1-3; 9 nucleotides match TRBD1. With V trimmed by 4 bases and J by 3 bases, 11 bases remained unmatched. The germline CDR1 and CDR2 sequences are SGDLS and YYNGEE. There are 17 residues in the CDR3. The CDR3 region has the DNA TGTGCCAGCAGCTTCAGAACCGGGACAGGGTATGGAAACACCATATATTTT. Its protein is CASSFRTGTGYGNTIYF.

The gene calls are TRBV6-1 and TRBJ1-6; TRBD1 is a possible D gene (6 bases). CDR1 and CDR2 (germline): MNHNS, SASEGT. The CDR3 sequence is 15 residues long. The V end was cut by 6 bases, the J end by 8 bases, with 17 bases between. CDR3 in amino acids: CASSAGDGFYSPLHF. The CDR3 DNA sequence: TGTGCCAGCAGCGCAGGGGATGGTTTTTATTCACCCCTCCACTTT.

There are a few counts of this clone. The rearrangement uses TRBV28 and TRBJ1-6; 8 bases match TRBD1. Germline CDR1 is MDHEN and CDR2 is SYDVKM. V lost 7 bases and J lost 7; bases outside the gene matches: 9. CDR3 length equals 15 residues. DNA of the CDR3: TGTGCCAGCACCGTGACAGGGGACGGGAATTCACCCCTCCACTTT. Encoded protein: CASTVTGDGNSPLHF.

The genes are TRBV28 and TRBJ2-1, with D hard to call. Per the germline V gene, CDR1 is MDHEN and CDR2 is SYDVKM. V was pared by 5 bases and J by 6 bases, with 5 bases between. The CDR3 contains 11 residues. The CDR3 sequence is CASSRANEQFF. CDR3 bases: TGTGCCAGCAGTCGCGCCAATGAGCAGTTCTTC.

The chain recombines TRBV6-5 with TRBJ1-1, with 8 bases that match TRBD1. After removal of 2 bases from V and 6 bases from J, the junction contained 2 bases not matched to a gene. The germline V gene encodes CDR1 MNHEY and CDR2 SVGAGI. CDR3 length: 13 amino acids. DNA of the CDR3: TGTGCCAGCAGTTACGACAGGGGAGCTGAAGCTTTCTTT. This codes for CASSYDRGAEAFF.

The V gene is TRBV5-6, the J gene TRBJ2-5; TRBD2 might be the D (5 bases). Trimming took off 6 bases at V and 4 bases at J, with 16 bases between the two ends. Germline V gives CDR1 SGHDT, CDR2 YYEEEE. The CDR3 contains 14 residues. The DNA of the CDR3 is TGTGCCAGCATTGGCGGGTTATCGGGAGAGACCCAGTACTTC. Translating gives CASIGGLSGETQYF.

The V gene is TRBV15, the J gene TRBJ1-4, with a tentative D call TRBD1 (5 bases). V was cut by 0 bases and J by 8 bases, with 13 bases left in between. Germline V CDR1 and CDR2: LNHNV, YYDKDF (reference sequence). The CDR3 has 15 residues. The CDR3 coding sequence is TGTGCCACCAGCAGAGATGGGAGGGGCCAGGAAAAACTGTTTTTT. Its protein is CATSRDGRGQEKLFF.

This chain connects TRBV15 to TRBJ2-3, with 8 bases fitting TRBD2. After removal of 0 bases from V and 4 bases from J, the junction contained 6 bases not matched to a gene. Germline V lookup: CDR1 LNHNV, CDR2 YYDKDF (reference sequence). This CDR3 has 16 amino acids. The CDR3, as DNA: TGTGCCACCAGCAGAGAGGCGGGGGGTGGAGCAGATACGCAGTATTTT. This codes for CATSREAGGGADTQYF.

The V gene is TRBV7-9, the J gene TRBJ2-3; a weak D match, TRBD1 (6 bases). The CDR3 contains 14 residues. Trimming pared 1 base from V and 1 base from J, leaving 6 bases between. Germline V gene sequence: CDR1 SEHNR, CDR2 FQNEAQ (reference sequence). In nucleotides, the CDR3 is TGTGCCAGCAGCTTAGGGACAGGCACAGATACGCAGTATTTT. The encoded protein is CASSLGTGTDTQYF.